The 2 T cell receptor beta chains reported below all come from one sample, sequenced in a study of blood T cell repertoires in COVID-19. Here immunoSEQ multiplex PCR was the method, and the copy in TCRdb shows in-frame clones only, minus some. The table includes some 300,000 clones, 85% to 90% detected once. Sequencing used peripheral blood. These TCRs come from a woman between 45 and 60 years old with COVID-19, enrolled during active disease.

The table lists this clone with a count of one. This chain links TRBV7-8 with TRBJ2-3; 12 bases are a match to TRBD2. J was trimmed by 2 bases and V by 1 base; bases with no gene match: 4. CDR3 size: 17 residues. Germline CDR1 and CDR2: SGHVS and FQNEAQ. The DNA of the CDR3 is TGTGCCAGCAGCTTAGAAGCTAGCGGGAGGGCCACAGATACGCAGTATTTT. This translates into CASSLEASGRATDTQYF. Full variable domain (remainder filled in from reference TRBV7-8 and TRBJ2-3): GAGVSQSPRYKVAKRGQDVALRCDPISGHVSLFWYQQALGQGPEFLTYFQNEAQLDKSGLPSDRFFAERPEGSVSTLKIQRTQQEDSAVYLCASSLEASGRATDTQYFGPGTRLTVL.

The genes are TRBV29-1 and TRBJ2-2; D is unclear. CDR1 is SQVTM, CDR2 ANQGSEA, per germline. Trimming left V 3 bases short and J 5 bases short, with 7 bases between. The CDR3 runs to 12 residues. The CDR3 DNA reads TGCAGCGTTGACGCGTCAACCGGGGAGCTGTTTTTT. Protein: CSVDASTGELFF.